The next 3 T cell receptor beta chains were all read from a single sample in a study of blood T cell repertoires in COVID-19. Generated by immunoSEQ multiplex PCR, the TCRdb table keeps only in-frame clones and is missing some. The table shows 160,000 or so clones, with approximately 80% occurring only once. Specimen: peripheral blood. Source of these receptors: a human donor in a cohort sampled during active COVID-19.

CDR3 sequence: CASSPSGGRGETQYF. In DNA form, the CDR3 reads TGCGCCAGCAGCCCCAGCGGGGGGCGGGGTGAGACCCAGTACTTC. This chain uses TRBV4-3 with TRBJ2-5; 9 bases are a match to TRBD2. CDR1 is LGHNA, CDR2 YSLEER, per germline. V was pared by 4 bases and J by 5 bases, with 8 bases of the junction left unmatched. The CDR3 totals 15 residues.

This chain connects TRBV6-5 to TRBJ1-2, with D possibly TRBD1 on 6 matching bases. The germline gives CDR1 MNHEY, CDR2 SVGAGI. V dropped 6 bases and J dropped 7 bases, with 21 bases sitting between them. The CDR3 runs to 15 residues. The CDR3 spells CASSPDSGTYRGYTF. For the CDR3, the DNA is TGTGCCAGCAGCCCCGACAGTGGGACATACCGTGGCTACACCTTC.

The chain links TRBV14 to TRBJ2-4; 9 bases fit TRBD1. After removal of 10 bases from V and 0 bases from J, the junction contained 13 bases not matched to a gene. This CDR3 is 17 amino acids long. Germline CDR1 reads SGHDN; CDR2 reads FVKESK. CDR3 sequence reads: CAIELPGQGLAKNIQYF. The CDR3 nucleotides are TGTGCCATCGAGCTGCCGGGACAGGGCCTAGCCAAAAACATTCAGTACTTC.